The TCR beta chain described here comes from a study of regulatory T cells in long-lasting Graves disease. The study's findings and limits: Persistent disease was associated with favored TRBV28 usage and with favored use of TRBJ1-2 and TRBJ2-5.

Time point noted: newly diagnosed GD, antithyroid drugs for less than 3 months. Extracted RNA from PBMCs served as the source of the TCR library. It was an endocrinology department in Xi'an, China, that provided the patients. A peripheral blood sample, 8.5 to 9 milliliters in volume, was drawn into EDTA tubes. This clonotype has ten or more counts. Antigen: not known. Library construction for TCR beta used iRepertoire HTBI primers and Arm-PCR of CDR3 regions. MiXCR was run by TCRdb on the multiplex PCR reads, yielding one entry per CDR3 protein. The sample includes approximately 300,000 distinct CDR3 sequences, roughly 18% seen only once; the top ten take about 40%. The V segment lost 6 bases and the J segment 2 bases; nucleotides outside the gene matches: 20. The germline gives CDR1 MDHEN, CDR2 SYDVKM. The CDR3 extends over 19 amino acids.

V usage is TRBV28 and J usage is TRBJ2-3, with TRBD2 matching over 7 bases. The origin of this receptor is a female donor with Graves disease. The specimen was peripheral blood mononuclear cells (PBMCs), collected at new diagnosis, from a patient treated with antithyroid drugs. CDR3 DNA sequence: TGTGCCAGCAGCCCCTCGAGGTTCGCGCTAGCGGAAGACACAGATACGCAGTATTTT. Residues: CASSPSRFALAEDTDTQYF.